This TCR beta chain appears in the sequencing data of a study of shared clonotypes between healthy human individuals. As for the study in general: Ranging from 18 to 49 in age, donors were two women and a few men. Study-wide results and limits: Apart from blood, nothing was sampled; tissue repertoires likely differ.

In the authors' methods: Sequence data from immunoSEQ were junction-only and lacked quality scores; consequently, filtering differed. The table came from immunoSEQ multiplex PCR; TCRdb's copy has only in-frame clones and leaves some out. The V and J calls and clone size were taken over from that table, and D and trimming were inferred from the DNA. The sample records 400,000 to 600,000 clones, about 76% being singletons. As for this clone: The target antigen is unknown.

Trimming pared 4 bases from V and 0 bases from J, leaving 15 bases between. The CDR3 runs to 17 residues. CDR1 is MGHRA and CDR2 is YSYEKL in the germline V gene. The sample consisted of PBMCs. The TCR comes from a woman between 40 and 55 years old in good health. Some clones in this sample may be carry-over from other donors' samples. This chain uses TRBV4-1 with TRBJ1-4, with a weak D call TRBD1 (6 bases). In DNA form, the CDR3 reads TGCGCCAGCAGCCCCAGACAGGCACAGACAACTAATGAAAAACTGTTTTTT. Protein product: CASSPRQAQTTNEKLFF.